Following are 23 T cell receptor beta chains from one sample sequenced in a study of blood T cell repertoires in COVID-19. Generated by immunoSEQ multiplex PCR, the TCRdb table keeps only in-frame clones and is missing some. The table shows around 260,000 clones, with 84% occurring only once. The sequencing input was peripheral blood. The receptors were gathered from a person between 65 and 79 years old with COVID-19, enrolled during active disease.

The chain joins TRBV28 to TRBJ1-2, with 10 bases aligning to TRBD1. The length of the CDR3 is 16 residues. The germline CDR1 and CDR2 sequences are MDHEN and SYDVKM. V lost 5 bases and J lost 4; bases outside the gene matches: 10. CDR3 amino acids: CASSGPDRGQLYGYTF. CDR3 nucleotide sequence: TGTGCCAGCAGTGGGCCAGACAGGGGGCAACTCTATGGCTACACCTTC.

This chain connects TRBV5-6 to TRBJ2-7; D uncertain. This CDR3 contains 13 residues. Germline V gives CDR1 SGHDT, CDR2 YYEEEE. Trimming cost V 2 bases and J 2 bases, with 8 bases left between them. This chain's CDR3 is CASSFSTAYEQYF. The CDR3 coding sequence is TGTGCCAGCAGCTTCTCAACAGCCTACGAGCAGTACTTC.

The rearrangement uses TRBV27 and TRBJ1-2; 12 bases are a match to TRBD1. The J segment lost 5 bases and the V segment lost 8 bases, leaving 6 bases of the junction unmatched. The CDR3 loop spans 14 amino acids. Per germline, CDR1 MNHEY and CDR2 SMNVEV (reference sequence). CDR3 sequence: CASGRGQGAYGYTF. CDR3 nucleotide sequence: TGTGCCAGCGGAAGGGGACAGGGGGCTTATGGCTACACCTTC.

The genes are TRBV6-2 or TRBV6-3 and TRBJ2-2; TRBD1 aligns across 7 bases. This CDR3 comprises 17 residues. Germline assignment: CDR1 MNHEY and CDR2 SVGEGT. The J segment lost 6 bases and the V segment lost 5 bases, leaving 15 bases of the junction unmatched. CDR3 residues: CASSRSTGFFNSGELFF. The CDR3 DNA is TGTGCCAGCAGTCGTTCGACAGGGTTTTTTAATTCCGGGGAGCTGTTTTTT.

The rearrangement joins TRBV19 to TRBJ1-4, with D maybe TRBD1 (5 bases). Germline lookup yields CDR1 LNHDA and CDR2 SQIVND (reference sequence). V was trimmed by 9 bases and J by 7 bases, leaving 12 bases between them. The CDR3 totals 12 residues. CDR3 residues: CASQGVVEKLFF. The CDR3, as DNA: TGTGCCAGCCAGGGTGTAGTTGAAAAACTGTTTTTT.

The DNA for the CDR3 is TGTGCCACCCGGCGAGGGGGCAACACAGATACGCAGTATTTT. Translating it yields CATRRGGNTDTQYF. This chain uses TRBV15 with TRBJ2-3; 7 bases agree with TRBD1. The CDR3 is made up of 14 amino acids. Germline V lookup: CDR1 LNHNV, CDR2 YYDKDF (reference sequence). The trim removed 8 bases at V and 2 bases at J, leaving 7 bases unmatched.

The chain recombines TRBV15 with TRBJ2-2, with 8 nucleotides matching TRBD1. The germline V gene encodes CDR1 LNHNV and CDR2 YYDKDF (reference sequence). CDR3 size: 15 residues. Losses at the gene ends were 5 bases for V and 4 bases for J; bases not matched to a gene: 6. CDR3 sequence: CATSLTGGSTGELFF. CDR3 DNA: TGTGCCACCAGCTTAACAGGGGGAAGCACCGGGGAGCTGTTTTTT.

This clone has a single count. J is TRBJ2-1 and V is TRBV5-1, with 10 nucleotides matching TRBD1. CDR1 and CDR2 (germline): SGHRS, YFSETQ. CDR3 size: 15 residues. J was trimmed by 4 bases and V by 4 bases; bases with no gene match: 5. The CDR3 DNA reads as TGCGCCAGCAGCCCAGGGACAGGGGTATACAATGAGCAGTTCTTC. This codes for CASSPGTGVYNEQFF.

The chain is built from TRBV5-4 and TRBJ2-1; D perhaps matches TRBD1 (6 bases). Trimming pared 1 base from V and 5 bases from J, leaving 10 bases between. The CDR3 runs to 14 residues. CDR1 SGHNT and CDR2 YYREEE come from the germline V gene (reference sequence). DNA for the CDR3: TGTGCCAGCAGCTTGACCGGGACAAACAATGAGCAGTTCTTC. This gives the protein CASSLTGTNNEQFF.

The J gene is TRBJ2-2, the V gene TRBV18; TRBD1 might be the D (5 bases). The V end was cut by 1 base, the J end by 0 bases, with 9 bases between. Germline V gene data show CDR1 as KGHSH and CDR2 as LQKENI. This CDR3 comprises 16 residues. CDR3 sequence (DNA): TGTGCCAGCTCACCACAGCAGGGTGCGAACACCGGGGAGCTGTTTTTT. Protein: CASSPQQGANTGELFF.

This chain joins TRBV6-6 and TRBJ1-3; D is undetermined. V lost 7 bases and J lost 0, with 7 bases in between. Germline loops: CDR1 MNHNY, CDR2 SVGAGI (reference sequence). CDR3 length equals 13 residues. CDR3 bases: TGTGCCAGCACCGTCGGCTCTGGAAACACCATATATTTT. Its protein product is CASTVGSGNTIYF.

The CDR3: CASSDRDTVNSPLHF. The CDR3, as DNA: TGTGCCAGCAGTGACCGGGACACTGTAAATTCACCCCTCCACTTT. The gene calls are TRBV2 and TRBJ1-6; TRBD1 might be the D (6 bases). V shed 3 bases and J shed 7 bases, with 13 bases lying between them. CDR1 and CDR2 (germline): SNHLY, FYNNEI. The CDR3 length is 15 residues.

Written as DNA, the CDR3 is TGTGCCAGCAGTTACCTCTCCGACAGGGAATCTTTGTCAAACACCATATATTTT. This translates into CASSYLSDRESLSNTIYF. The V gene is TRBV6-8, the J gene TRBJ1-3; 7 bases are shared with TRBD1. The CDR3 runs 18 residues. The germline V gene has CDR1 MNHGY and CDR2 SAAAGT. The V segment lost 2 bases and the J segment 6 bases; nucleotides outside the gene matches: 16.

The V and J genes are TRBV9 and TRBJ2-1; the D gene is possibly TRBD1 (5 bases). CDR1 is SGDLS and CDR2 is YYNGEE in the germline V gene. Trimming removed 0 bases from V and 5 bases from J, with 12 bases in between. The CDR3 spans 15 residues. This CDR3 reads CASSVARVGHNEQFF. CDR3 nucleotide sequence: TGTGCCAGCAGCGTAGCCCGGGTGGGGCACAATGAGCAGTTCTTC.

The chain joins TRBV6-5 to TRBJ1-5, with D unclear. The CDR3 length is 14 residues. Trimming took off 6 bases at V and 7 bases at J, with 16 bases between the two ends. Germline values: CDR1 MNHEY, CDR2 SVGAGI. The CDR3 is CASSPLRSRQPQHF. In DNA, the CDR3 is TGTGCCAGCAGCCCCCTGCGGTCCAGACAGCCCCAGCATTTT.

The chain joins TRBV19 to TRBJ2-3; 13 positions agree with TRBD2. The CDR3 covers 19 residues. Germline CDR1 is LNHDA and CDR2 is SQIVND (reference sequence). With 3 bases clipped from V and 1 base from J, the junction kept 10 bases outside the gene matches. The CDR3 loop is CASSIFGLAGVRGTDTQYF. The CDR3 DNA reads TGTGCCAGTAGTATTTTCGGACTAGCGGGGGTTCGGGGCACAGATACGCAGTATTTT.

The genes are TRBV7-2 and TRBJ2-7; TRBD1 matches 8 bases. CDR1 and CDR2 (germline): SGHTA, FQGNSA. V was pared by 6 bases and J by 0 bases, with 4 bases of the junction left unmatched. This CDR3 is built from 14 residues. The CDR3 DNA is TGTGCCAGCAGATCCGGACAGGGCTCCTACGAGCAGTACTTC. Protein product: CASRSGQGSYEQYF.

This sequence joins TRBV5-4 and TRBJ1-6; D may be TRBD1 (5 bases). CDR3 size: 15 residues. Per germline, CDR1 SGHNT and CDR2 YYREEE (reference sequence). V lost 3 bases to trimming and J lost 8 bases, with 15 bases between them. CDR3 sequence: CASSYTDRAYSPLHF. The CDR3, as DNA: TGTGCCAGCAGCTATACAGACAGAGCCTATTCACCCCTCCACTTT.

The chain has TRBV18 and TRBJ2-7, with D tentatively TRBD2 (5 bases). The CDR3 has 14 residues. Germline-derived CDR1 and CDR2 are KGHSH and LQKENI. V was clipped by 3 bases and J by 0 bases, with 9 bases between them. CDR3 in amino acids: CASSPEADSYEQYF. The DNA for the CDR3 is TGTGCCAGCTCACCGGAGGCAGACTCCTACGAGCAGTACTTC. Based on the CDR3 plus reference TRBV18 and TRBJ2-7, the full variable domain is NAGVMQNPRHLVRRRGQEARLRCSPMKGHSHVYWYRQLPEEGLKFMVYLQKENIIDESGMPKERFSAEFPKEGPSILRIQQVVRGDSAAYFCASSPEADSYEQYFGPGTRLTVT.

This clone has only a few counts. The CDR3 loop is CASSDPPSGGPDTQYF. CDR3 nucleotide sequence: TGTGCCAGCAGTGATCCCCCTAGCGGGGGGCCAGATACGCAGTATTTT. J is TRBJ2-3 and V is TRBV25-1, with TRBD2 matching 11 bases. The CDR3 has 16 residues. The germline gives CDR1 MGHDK, CDR2 SYGVNS. V was pared by 3 bases and J by 4 bases, with 6 bases of the junction left unmatched.

This chain connects TRBV5-1 to TRBJ1-1; D is unclear. Trimming removed 4 bases at V and 5 bases at J, with 12 bases between. CDR3 size: 13 residues. Germline values: CDR1 SGHRS, CDR2 YFSETQ. This CDR3 is CASSVTTMTEAFF. DNA for the CDR3: TGCGCCAGCAGCGTTACAACGATGACTGAAGCTTTCTTT.

V and J are TRBV18 and TRBJ2-5, with 8 bases fitting TRBD2. The junction had 8 bases not matched to a gene; V was cut back by 3 bases and J by 5 bases. This CDR3 comprises 15 residues. The germline V gene encodes CDR1 KGHSH and CDR2 LQKENI. CDR3 coding DNA: TGTGCCAGCTCACCCAACGGGGGGGCCGATGAGACCCAGTACTTC. Amino acid sequence: CASSPNGGADETQYF.

The chain couples TRBV2 to TRBJ2-1, with 7 nucleotides matching TRBD2. This CDR3 has 14 residues. CDR1 is SNHLY and CDR2 is FYNNEI in the germline V gene. Unmatched junction bases numbered 8, after V lost 5 bases and J lost 7 bases. In nucleotides, the CDR3 is TGTGCCAGCAGTCGGCGGGAGAGGGTGAATGAGCAGTTCTTC. Protein: CASSRRERVNEQFF.